Sequencing of this TCR beta chain was carried out in a study of identical twins. Study outcomes and limitations: Twin-shared out-of-frame alpha sequences showed excess low generation probability.

With regard to this clonotype: What it recognizes is unknown.

Via MiXCR, TCRdb re-called the 5' RACE reads, giving one row per CDR3 protein. The sample carries some 1,700,000 distinct CDR3 sequences, 25% to 35% recorded once. V was cut by 6 bases and J by 4 bases, with 9 bases left in between. Germline V gives CDR1 DFQATT, CDR2 SNEGSKA (reference sequence). The CDR3 has 11 amino acids. The TCR was taken from a newborn girl in good health. The J gene is TRBJ1-2, the V gene TRBV20-1, with a weak D call TRBD1 (5 bases). Sequencing input: cord blood. The CDR3 DNA reads TGCAGTGCCGGGACCCGCTATGGCTACACCTTC. Encoded protein: CSAGTRYGYTF.